Below are 32 T cell receptor beta chains sequenced from a single sample in a study of T cell clonotyping in hematopoietic cell transplantation (dated by TCRdb to the early 2020s). The time point label, as the study defines it: recipient sample about 28 days before transplant, after cytoreduction. Library creation used the immunoSEQ multiplex PCR assay. TCRdb provides this immuneACCESS table in a form limited to in-frame rearrangements. Some clones are lacking; in checked studies, under half of them reflect an unresolved V gene, and why the rest are absent is not known. Counted in this sample were about 36,000 clones; 85% to 95% of them appeared once. In total, the top ten clones hold around 1.5% of the sample. This material consisted of peripheral blood mononuclear cells, taken before stem cell transplant. These receptor sequences come from a man between 40 and 49 years old with chronic myeloid leukemia. Some clones in this sample may be carry-over from other donors' samples.

The rearrangement links TRBV2 to TRBJ2-7; weak D call: TRBD1 (5 bases). CDR1 and CDR2 from the germline V gene are SNHLY and FYNNEI. Trimming removed 7 bases at V and 3 bases at J, with 16 bases between. This CDR3 comprises 14 residues. As DNA, the CDR3 is TGTGCCAGCAATTTCCTGACAGAACACTACGAGCAGTACTTC. This encodes CASNFLTEHYEQYF.

The chain carries TRBV14 and TRBJ2-5; 8 nucleotides align to TRBD1. This CDR3 comprises 16 residues. V dropped 1 base and J dropped 5; count of bases not matched to a gene: 9. Germline V gene sequence: CDR1 SGHDN, CDR2 FVKESK. The CDR3 DNA follows: TGTGCCAGCAGCCAAGTCCGCACGGACAGGGCGGAGACCCAGTACTTC. Its protein is CASSQVRTDRAETQYF.

The genes are TRBV7-2 and TRBJ1-2; D is possibly TRBD1 (5 bases). V gave up 2 bases and J gave up 4 bases, with 14 bases separating them. CDR3 length equals 15 residues. The germline CDR1 and CDR2 sequences are SGHTA and FQGNSA. The CDR3 DNA is TGTGCCAGCAGCTTAAGGGGCAGAGGGGTCTATGGCTACACCTTC. Protein product: CASSLRGRGVYGYTF.

The chain combines TRBV4-1 with TRBJ2-7; TRBD1 or TRBD2 may be the D gene (6 bases each). This CDR3 comprises 17 residues. CDR1 and CDR2 (germline): MGHRA, YSYEKL. Trimming cost V 2 bases and J 7 bases, with 24 bases left between them. As DNA, the CDR3 is TGCGCCAGCAGCCAATTTCAGAACAGGGAGGTCGGGGGAGAGCAGTACTTC. It is translated as CASSQFQNREVGGEQYF.

The chain has TRBV28 and TRBJ1-2; 7 bases match TRBD1. This CDR3 has 15 residues. Germline values: CDR1 MDHEN, CDR2 SYDVKM. V lost 6 bases, J lost 2 bases, and 9 bases stayed unmatched. CDR3 sequence: CASSPLQGPNYGYTF. DNA for the CDR3: TGTGCCAGCAGCCCTCTACAGGGGCCAAACTATGGCTACACCTTC.

The table lists this clone with a few counts. This chain uses TRBV28 with TRBJ2-7; perhaps TRBD1 as D (5 bases). The length of the CDR3 is 15 residues. The germline CDR1 and CDR2 sequences are MDHEN and SYDVKM. The V end lost 3 bases, the J end lost 1 base, and 13 bases lay between the germline ends. The CDR3 sequence is CASSLTVPVSYEQYF. The CDR3 nucleotides read TGTGCCAGCAGTTTGACAGTTCCCGTTTCCTACGAGCAGTACTTC.

The genes are TRBV18 and TRBJ1-1; no definite D call. Germline lookup yields CDR1 KGHSH and CDR2 LQKENI. The CDR3 totals 14 residues. V was cut by 3 bases and J by 7 bases, with 15 bases left in between. The CDR3 nucleotides are TGTGCCAGCTCACCCCCTATTAGTGGTCTTGAAGCTTTCTTT. Amino acids: CASSPPISGLEAFF.

This clone was counted a single time. The chain is built from TRBV6-6 and TRBJ2-2; possible D gene TRBD2, 5 bases. The germline V gene encodes CDR1 MNHNY and CDR2 SVGAGI (reference sequence). This CDR3 comprises 15 residues. V shed 7 bases and J shed 1 base, with 13 bases lying between them. DNA for the CDR3: TGTGCCAGCAAATTCAGAGGGATGAACACCGGGGAGCTGTTTTTT. Residues: CASKFRGMNTGELFF.

The rearrangement links TRBV7-3 to TRBJ1-6; weak D call: TRBD1 (5 bases). The length of the CDR3 is 13 residues. Germline values: CDR1 SGHTA, CDR2 FQGTGA. Trimming removed 2 bases from V and 8 bases from J, with 7 bases in between. Here the CDR3 DNA reads TGTGCCAGCAGCTTACAGGGTCATTCACCCCTCCACTTT. Amino acids: CASSLQGHSPLHF. Complete variable domain (other parts from reference TRBV7-3 and TRBJ1-6): GAGVSQTPSNKVTEKGKYVELRCDPISGHTALYWYRQSLGQGPEFLIYFQGTGAADDSGLPNDRFFAVRPEGSVSTLKIQRTERGDSAVYLCASSLQGHSPLHFGNGTRLTVT.

The chain employs TRBV6-1 and TRBJ2-7, with 7 bases fitting TRBD2. Germline CDR1 is MNHNS and CDR2 is SASEGT. V was clipped by 2 bases and J by 0 bases; unmatched bases: 7. The CDR3 is 16 amino acids. CDR3 nucleotides: TGTGCCAGCAGTGAATGGGTGGGGGGGAGCTCCTACGAGCAGTACTTC. It encodes CASSEWVGGSSYEQYF.

The chain carries TRBV15 and TRBJ1-1, with D possibly being TRBD1 (5 bases). From germline, CDR1 is LNHNV and CDR2 YYDKDF (reference sequence). Trimming took off 1 base at V and 0 bases at J, with 9 bases between the two ends. The CDR3 covers 15 residues. The CDR3 DNA follows: TGTGCCACCAGCAGAGGGGGGTCCATGAACACTGAAGCTTTCTTT. It codes for CATSRGGSMNTEAFF.

The chain recombines TRBV6-1 with TRBJ1-1, with TRBD1 as a possible D gene (5 bases). The CDR3 is made up of 13 amino acids. Trimming left V 7 bases short and J 5 bases short, with 14 bases between. Germline V lookup: CDR1 MNHNS, CDR2 SASEGT. For the CDR3, the DNA is TGTGCCAGCAACCCAGGGTGGGGAACTGAAGCTTTCTTT. As protein: CASNPGWGTEAFF.

This chain links TRBV28 with TRBJ1-1; TRBD1 might be the D (6 bases). The CDR3 loop spans 17 amino acids. Germline CDR1 reads MDHEN; CDR2 reads SYDVKM. The ends were cut back, 6 bases at V and 4 bases at J, with 24 bases in the middle. CDR3 nucleotides: TGTGCCAGCAGCCAATTCTGGGTAGGGGGTGGTTCCACTGAAGCTTTCTTT. It codes for CASSQFWVGGGSTEAFF.

This chain uses TRBV5-1 with TRBJ2-7, with 9 bases fitting TRBD1. CDR3 length: 13 amino acids. J was trimmed by 7 bases and V by 4 bases; bases with no gene match: 6. The V gene's germline CDR1 is SGHRS and CDR2 YFSETQ. CDR3 DNA: TGCGCCAGCAGCCCGGGACAGGGAAGAGAGCAGTACTTC. This codes for CASSPGQGREQYF.

This clone was counted a single time. CDR3: CASSPMGLGSTDTQYF. The DNA of the CDR3 is TGTGCCAGCAGCCCCATGGGGCTGGGGAGCACAGATACGCAGTATTTT. The V and J genes are TRBV7-3 and TRBJ2-3, with D possibly TRBD1 on 5 matching bases. The V end lost 5 bases, the J end lost 0 bases, and 15 bases lay between the germline ends. The CDR3 extends over 16 amino acids. The germline V gene has CDR1 SGHTA and CDR2 FQGTGA.

This clone was counted a single time. The chain joins TRBV30 to TRBJ1-5, with D unresolved. CDR1 is GTSNPN, CDR2 SVGIG, per germline (reference sequence). Trimming left V 0 bases short and J 0 bases short, with 9 bases between. The length of the CDR3 is 15 residues. The CDR3 bases are TGTGCCTGGAGTGTACAGCAGTTTAGCAATCAGCCCCAGCATTTT. Translating gives CAWSVQQFSNQPQHF. Full variable domain (remainder filled in from reference TRBV30 and TRBJ1-5): SQTIHQWPATLVQPVGSPLSLECTVEGTSNPNLYWYRQAAGRGLQLLFYSVGIGQISSEVPQNLSASRPQDRQFILSSKKLLLSDSGFYLCAWSVQQFSNQPQHFGDGTRLSIL.

The V call is TRBV6-5, the J call TRBJ1-2; D is unclear. The length of the CDR3 is 12 residues. V gave up 7 bases and J gave up 5 bases, with 11 bases separating them. Germline V CDR1 and CDR2: MNHEY, SVGAGI. The CDR3 loop reads CASTGPRYGYTF. The DNA of the CDR3 is TGTGCCAGCACCGGACCTCGGTATGGCTACACCTTC.

J is TRBJ2-1 and V is TRBV5-6; 9 bases line up with TRBD2. Trimming at V came to 3 bases and at J to 0 bases, leaving 4 bases not matched to a gene. The germline V gene encodes CDR1 SGHDT and CDR2 YYEEEE. The CDR3 consists of 16 residues. CDR3 bases: TGTGCCAGCAGCTCCGATAGCGGGAGCTCCTACAATGAGCAGTTCTTC. Translation gives CASSSDSGSSYNEQFF. Variable domain in full (rest from reference TRBV5-6 and TRBJ2-1): DAGVTQSPTHLIKTRGQQVTLRCSPKSGHDTVSWYQQALGQGPQFIFQYYEEEERQRGNFPDRFSGHQFPNYSSELNVNALLLGDSALYLCASSSDSGSSYNEQFFGPGTRLTVL.

V and J are TRBV7-3 and TRBJ2-5; D is uncertain. Per the germline V gene, CDR1 is SGHTA and CDR2 is FQGTGA. Trimming left V 6 bases short and J 4 bases short, with 12 bases between. The CDR3 totals 13 residues. The CDR3 DNA is TGTGCCAGCAGTCCGGCGAGGTCAGAGACCCAGTACTTC. As protein: CASSPARSETQYF.

The chain carries TRBV10-3 and TRBJ1-4, with TRBD1 identical over 7 bases. The V and J ends lost 3 bases and 0 bases, in that order; junction bases with no gene match: 7. CDR1 and CDR2 (germline): ENHRY, SYGVKD. The CDR3 contains 17 residues. DNA for the CDR3: TGTGCCATCAGTGACCCAGGGGGAGCTGCAACTAATGAAAAACTGTTTTTT. It translates to CAISDPGGAATNEKLFF.

V usage is TRBV6-5 and J usage is TRBJ1-5; no reliable D call. Per the germline V gene, CDR1 is MNHEY and CDR2 is SVGAGI. Between the trimmed V and J ends, which lost 6 bases and 1 base, there was a span of 7 bases. The CDR3 contains 13 residues. CDR3: CASSARSNQPQHF. Written as DNA, the CDR3 is TGTGCCAGCAGCGCCAGAAGCAATCAGCCCCAGCATTTT.

The gene calls are TRBV2 and TRBJ2-7, with 12 bases fitting TRBD2. CDR3 length: 14 residues. V lost 3 bases to trimming and J lost 13 bases; unmatched junction nucleotides: 10. Germline loops: CDR1 SNHLY, CDR2 FYNNEI. DNA of the CDR3: TGTGCCAGCAGTGAGGGACTAGCGGGCCTTGTAAACTACTTC. Protein: CASSEGLAGLVNYF.

This clone was seen a single time. The chain is built from TRBV10-3 and TRBJ2-2, with D tentatively TRBD1 or TRBD2 (6 bases each). V was shortened by 6 bases and J by 7 bases, with 24 bases between the two germline ends. The germline V gene encodes CDR1 ENHRY and CDR2 SYGVKD. The length of the CDR3 is 17 residues. The CDR3: CAIRTPMSGARSGELFF. CDR3 coding DNA: TGTGCCATCAGGACCCCAATGTCGGGGGCGCGGAGCGGGGAGCTGTTTTTT.

This clone appeared a single time. This chain connects TRBV7-8 to TRBJ1-1; the D gene is possibly TRBD1 (5 bases). The CDR3 consists of 14 residues. Trimming left V 5 bases short and J 3 bases short, with 13 bases between. Germline V gene sequence: CDR1 SGHVS, CDR2 FQNEAQ. CDR3: CASSPSQGHTEAFF. As DNA, the CDR3 is TGTGCCAGCAGCCCGTCCCAGGGCCACACTGAAGCTTTCTTT.

CDR3 region: CASSLVGYEQYF. The DNA for the CDR3 is TGTGCCAGCAGCTTGGTTGGCTACGAGCAGTACTTC. The chain couples TRBV5-8 to TRBJ2-7, with D uncertain. Trimming shortened V by 0 bases and J by 3 bases, and 4 bases separated the two germline ends. The CDR3 consists of 12 residues. Germline V gene data show CDR1 as SGHTS and CDR2 as YDEGEE.

This chain joins TRBV29-1 and TRBJ1-2; D may be TRBD1 (5 bases). V was clipped by 3 bases and J by 3 bases, with 20 bases between them. CDR1 SQVTM and CDR2 ANQGSEA come from the germline V gene. The CDR3 totals 16 residues. The CDR3 DNA is TGCAGCGTTGATTCCCCAGGGATTAAGTCCCACTATGGCTACACCTTC. Its protein is CSVDSPGIKSHYGYTF. The variable domain in full, completed from reference TRBV29-1 and TRBJ1-2, reads SAVISQKPSRDICQRGTSLTIQCQVDSQVTMMFWYRQQPGQSLTLIATANQGSEATYESGFVIDKFPISRPNLTFSTLTVSNMSPEDSSIYLCSVDSPGIKSHYGYTFGSGTRLTVV.

The V and J genes are TRBV5-8 and TRBJ1-4; D gene ambiguous. Germline V gene sequence: CDR1 SGHTS, CDR2 YDEGEE. The CDR3 extends over 17 amino acids. V shed 1 base and J shed 0 bases, with 13 bases lying between them. The CDR3 loop is CASSLNGPFATNEKLFF. The CDR3 nucleotides read TGTGCCAGCAGCTTGAACGGCCCCTTTGCAACTAATGAAAAACTGTTTTTT.

The J gene is TRBJ2-5, the V gene TRBV5-1; 8 bases fit TRBD1. After removal of 4 bases from V and 5 bases from J, the junction contained 4 bases not matched to a gene. CDR1 is SGHRS and CDR2 is YFSETQ in the germline V gene. CDR3 length equals 13 residues. The CDR3 region is CASSRQGRETQYF. The CDR3 region has the DNA TGCGCCAGCAGCCGACAGGGGAGGGAGACCCAGTACTTC.

This chain connects TRBV28 to TRBJ1-1; TRBD1 might be the D (5 bases). This CDR3 comprises 15 residues. CDR1 and CDR2 from the germline V gene are MDHEN and SYDVKM. Trimming pared 2 bases from V and 3 bases from J, leaving 13 bases between. The CDR3 sequence: CASSLGRAGDTEAFF. In DNA, the CDR3 is TGTGCCAGCAGTTTAGGCAGGGCGGGGGACACTGAAGCTTTCTTT.

The rearrangement uses TRBV7-8 and TRBJ2-5; 7 bases match TRBD2. J was trimmed by 3 bases and V by 1 base; bases with no gene match: 5. CDR1 and CDR2 from the germline V gene are SGHVS and FQNEAQ. CDR3 length: 15 residues. This chain's CDR3 is CASSLGYLAEETQYF. The CDR3, as DNA: TGTGCCAGCAGCTTAGGCTACCTAGCGGAAGAGACCCAGTACTTC.

This sequence joins TRBV7-2 and TRBJ2-1; the D is unclear. Per the germline V gene, CDR1 is SGHTA and CDR2 is FQGNSA. Trimming removed 6 bases from V and 5 bases from J, with 8 bases in between. The CDR3 sequence is 12 residues long. The CDR3 protein is CASRIEHNEQFF. DNA for the CDR3: TGTGCCAGCAGGATCGAACACAATGAGCAGTTCTTC.

J is TRBJ1-6 and V is TRBV7-8; 7 positions agree with TRBD1. V was clipped by 5 bases and J by 10 bases; unmatched bases: 5. CDR1 is SGHVS and CDR2 is FQNEAQ in the germline V gene. The CDR3 is 13 amino acids. The CDR3 region has the DNA TGTGCCAGCAGCCGTGACAGGGAGTCACCCCTCCACTTT. Translating it yields CASSRDRESPLHF. Filled out from reference TRBV7-8 and TRBJ1-6, the complete variable domain reads GAGVSQSPRYKVAKRGQDVALRCDPISGHVSLFWYQQALGQGPEFLTYFQNEAQLDKSGLPSDRFFAERPEGSVSTLKIQRTQQEDSAVYLCASSRDRESPLHFGNGTRLTVT.